One and the same sample provided the 7 T cell receptor beta chains below, sequenced in a study of OX40 agonist ivuxolimab in advanced cancers. Produced via immunoSEQ multiplex PCR; TCRdb's table is partial and in-frame only. The sample yields about 60,000 clones, around 86% seen once. The sample here was CD4+ or CD8+ T cells sorted from blood, taken in a trial of the OX40 agonist ivuxolimab. The receptors come from an adult with an advanced solid tumor such as melanoma, head and neck, liver or kidney cancer.

This clone showed up just a few times. The chain combines TRBV7-6 with TRBJ2-7, with D uncertain. CDR3 length: 12 amino acids. The germline V gene encodes CDR1 SGHVS and CDR2 FNYEAQ. V gave up 2 bases and J gave up 5 bases, with 7 bases separating them. This chain's CDR3 is CASSLSSDEQYF. The CDR3 DNA reads TGTGCCAGCAGCTTATCTAGTGACGAGCAGTACTTC.

V gene TRBV29-1 combines with J gene TRBJ2-7, with 7 bases lining up with TRBD1. Germline CDR1 is SQVTM and CDR2 is ANQGSEA. The CDR3 runs 13 residues. V lost 5 bases to trimming and J lost 0 bases; unmatched junction nucleotides: 4. CDR3 nucleotides: TGCAGCGTTAAGGGGGCTAACTCCTACGAGCAGTACTTC. Protein product: CSVKGANSYEQYF.

The J gene is TRBJ2-1, the V gene TRBV7-2; 9 bases align to TRBD2. The CDR3 contains 16 residues. In germline, CDR1 is SGHTA, CDR2 FQGNSA. V lost 1 base, J lost 7 bases, and 8 bases stayed unmatched. In nucleotides, the CDR3 is TGTGCCAGCAGCTTAGTGGGCGGGGGGGGAGGGAATGAGCAGTTCTTC. It translates to CASSLVGGGGGNEQFF. Using reference TRBV7-2 and TRBJ2-1 for the parts outside the CDR3, the full variable domain is GAGVSQSPSNKVTEKGKDVELRCDPISGHTALYWYRQSLGQGLEFLIYFQGNSAPDKSGLPSDRFSAERTGGSVSTLTIQRTQQEDSAVYLCASSLVGGGGGNEQFFGPGTRLTVL.

In this sample, this clone turned up a few times. The V gene is TRBV7-2, the J gene TRBJ1-2, with D possibly being TRBD1 (5 bases). The CDR3 spans 15 residues. Germline values: CDR1 SGHTA, CDR2 FQGNSA. V lost 2 bases, J lost 6 bases, and 16 bases lay in between. The CDR3 nucleotides are TGTGCCAGCAGCTTAATGAGATCAACAGGAGATGGCTACACCTTC. Translation gives CASSLMRSTGDGYTF.

To note about this clone: Within the sample, other DNA sequences also encode this same CDR3. The chain joins TRBV30 to TRBJ1-2, with D hard to call. CDR1 and CDR2 from the germline V gene are GTSNPN and SVGIG (reference sequence). There are 11 residues in the CDR3. V was pared by 1 base and J by 6 bases, with 6 bases between. The CDR3 DNA sequence: TGTGCCTGGAGTGGAGGTGATGGCTACACCTTC. Residues: CAWSGGDGYTF.

This rearrangement joins TRBV11-3 to TRBJ1-1; D not certain. V was shortened by 0 bases and J by 2 bases, with 7 bases between the two germline ends. This CDR3 comprises 14 residues. Germline V gene data show CDR1 as SGHNT and CDR2 as YENEEA. The CDR3, as DNA: TGTGCCAGCAGCTTAGATGGCCCAAACACTGAAGCTTTCTTT. Its translation: CASSLDGPNTEAFF.

The rearrangement joins TRBV19 to TRBJ1-3; the D is unclear. CDR3 size: 13 residues. Looked up from germline, CDR1 is LNHDA and CDR2 is SQIVND (reference sequence). Trimming took 5 bases from V and 4 from J, leaving 9 bases between them. In DNA, the CDR3 is TGTGCCAGTAGTTCGGGGTCCGGAAACACCATATATTTT. Residues: CASSSGSGNTIYF. Complete variable domain (other parts from reference TRBV19 and TRBJ1-3): DGGITQSPKYLFRKEGQNVTLSCEQNLNHDAMYWYRQDPGQGLRLIYYSQIVNDFQKGDIAEGYSVSREKKESFPLTVTSAQKNPTAFYLCASSSGSGNTIYFGEGSWLTVV.